A selection of T cell receptor beta chains follows, all from one sample in a study of technical replicates of blood from a few donors. Sequenced by immunoSEQ multiplex PCR; TCRdb stores in-frame clones only, minus some. The table records some 48,000 clones, roughly 90% of them present only once. The sequenced sample consisted of PBMCs. The receptors shown here come from a human donor in good health. Some clones in this sample may be carry-over from other donors' samples. The CDR3 runs from the conserved cysteine through the conserved F or W. The order of the fields is V gene, J gene, D gene, CDR3 DNA, CDR3 protein. D genes are given only for firm matches.

V gene: TRBV5-1; J gene: TRBJ1-4; D gene: -; CDR3 DNA: TGCGCCAGCAGCCTATCGGAGGGTTATGAAAAACTGTTTTTT; CDR3 protein: CASSLSEGYEKLFF
V gene: TRBV7-6; J gene: TRBJ2-1; D gene: TRBD2; CDR3 DNA: TGTGCCAGCAGCTTTAGCGGGAGGGCCAGTAATGAGCAGTTCTTC; CDR3 protein: CASSFSGRASNEQFF
V gene: TRBV5-6; J gene: TRBJ1-5; D gene: -; CDR3 DNA: TGTGCCAGCAGCTTACGAGGGTATAGCAATCAGCCCCAGCATTTT; CDR3 protein: CASSLRGYSNQPQHF
V gene: TRBV7-8; J gene: TRBJ1-1; D gene: -; CDR3 DNA: TGTGCCAGCACCCACCGACAGAACACTGAAGCTTTCTTT; CDR3 protein: CASTHRQNTEAFF
V gene: TRBV5-1; J gene: TRBJ2-2; D gene: TRBD2; CDR3 DNA: TGCGCCAGCAGCTTGGCACCGGGACTAGCGGCTACGAACACCGGGGAGCTGTTTTTT; CDR3 protein: CASSLAPGLAATNTGELFF
V gene: TRBV4-3; J gene: TRBJ1-2; D gene: TRBD1; CDR3 DNA: TGCGCCAGCAGCCAAGATGGGACAGGGAGGAACTATGGCTACACCTTC; CDR3 protein: CASSQDGTGRNYGYTF
V gene: TRBV28; J gene: TRBJ2-3; D gene: TRBD2; CDR3 DNA: TGTGCCAGCAGTTTATCAGGGACTAGCTTGGATACGCAGTATTTT; CDR3 protein: CASSLSGTSLDTQYF
V gene: TRBV6-5; J gene: TRBJ2-7; D gene: TRBD1; CDR3 DNA: TGTGCCAGCGGGGGACAGGGGATTATCCACGAGCAGTACTTC; CDR3 protein: CASGGQGIIHEQYF
V gene: TRBV6-1; J gene: TRBJ1-1; D gene: -; CDR3 DNA: TGTGCCAGCGTCCCCCCCGGGATGAACACTGAAGCTTTCTTT; CDR3 protein: CASVPPGMNTEAFF
V gene: TRBV9; J gene: TRBJ1-1; D gene: TRBD1; CDR3 DNA: TGTGCCAGCAGCCCACGACAGGGTGGTACCCTGGCTGAAGCTTTCTTT; CDR3 protein: CASSPRQGGTLAEAFF